This TCR beta chain was profiled in a study of blood T cell repertoires in COVID-19 (dated by TCRdb to the early 2020s). Study-level background: Samples from collaborators originated in the United States, Italy and Spain and spanned both the acute and convalescent phases of COVID-19. The material from the prospective study consisted of cDNA or gDNA derived from T cells, B-cell-depleted T cells, or PBMCs. Subjects who had been exposed to COVID-19, were actively infected with it, or had recovered from it provided the deeply sampled blood TCRbeta repertoires that made up the dataset. The repertoires were released in a freely available public database meant as a resource for research on the immune response to SARS-CoV-2. The samples were drawn from the first 160 participants of the ongoing ImmuneRACE study and from 1,254 subjects provided by 6 global collaborators. Nearly every sample came with metadata listing a de-identified subject ID, COVID-19 status, age in years and sex. Where HLA class I and class II types were available, the types were taken from metadata supplied by the sample provider, not from assay-based typing.

To note about this clone: Its binding antigen is unknown. No base qualities exist here, and no much larger clone lies one base off it.

TCRbeta CDR3 regions were amplified from genomic DNA using the immunoSEQ Assay, a bias-controlled multiplex PCR. As for the original processing: Nucleated cell counts per sample were estimated from amplification of reference gene primers within the assay. To quantify the absolute abundance of each unique TCRbeta CDR3 rearrangement, sequence reads were collapsed and filtered. For each sample, productive Simpson clonality was calculated as the square root of Simpson's diversity index across productive rearrangements. TCRdb provides this immuneACCESS table in a form limited to in-frame rearrangements. Some clones are lacking; in checked studies, under half of them reflect an unresolved V gene, and why the rest are absent is not known. V and J calls and clone size come straight from that table; D and trimming were deduced from the DNA. The sample yields hundreds of thousands of clones; about four fifths were counted once. Of the sample, around 5% falls within the top ten clones.

The full study reports these points: The quantity of clinical and demographic metadata differed by source and by participant and was supplied without curation.

From a lookup of the germline V gene, CDR1 and CDR2 are SNHLY and FYNNEI. Spanning cysteine to phenylalanine, the CDR3 consists of 16 amino acids. CDR3 DNA only is kept here, 48 bases in frame from base 1. Cut back by 6 bases and 5 bases, the V and J ends lie 17 bases apart. In the prospective study, participants were about 18 to 95 years old, resided in 24 geographic areas of the United States, and were enrolled through a virtual design. In the prospective study, cohorts were assigned on the basis of participant-reported clinical history obtained from a screening survey and a study questionnaire. Exposed participants had been in contact, within 2 weeks of entering the study, with a person who had a PCR-confirmed or clinician-diagnosed case of COVID-19. Mobile phlebotomists in the prospective study collected whole blood, serum and a nasopharyngeal or oropharyngeal swab from every participant. Additional blood draws and questionnaires over an approximately two-month period could optionally be provided by prospective study participants. Blood samples from the prospective study were shipped frozen or at room temperature prior to DNA extraction.

The sequence was collected from a man aged 35-49 years who had been exposed to COVID-19. Sequences were obtained from PBMCs or T cells enriched from blood (not recorded which). In this chain, TRBV2 is recombined with TRBJ1-6, with TRBD1 tentatively as D gene (6 bases match). The CDR3 protein is CASSSNGQSNNSPLHF. The nucleotide sequence is given as TGTGCCAGCAGCTCGAACGGACAGTCCAATAATTCACCCCTCCACTTT. When the CDR3 is completed using the reference TRBV2 and TRBJ1-6 genes on either side, the full variable domain is EPEVTQTPSHQVTQMGQEVILRCVPISNHLYFYWYRQILGQKVEFLVSFYNNEISEKSEIFDDQFSVERPDGSNFTLKIRSTKLEDSAMYFCASSSNGQSNNSPLHFGNGTRLTVT.